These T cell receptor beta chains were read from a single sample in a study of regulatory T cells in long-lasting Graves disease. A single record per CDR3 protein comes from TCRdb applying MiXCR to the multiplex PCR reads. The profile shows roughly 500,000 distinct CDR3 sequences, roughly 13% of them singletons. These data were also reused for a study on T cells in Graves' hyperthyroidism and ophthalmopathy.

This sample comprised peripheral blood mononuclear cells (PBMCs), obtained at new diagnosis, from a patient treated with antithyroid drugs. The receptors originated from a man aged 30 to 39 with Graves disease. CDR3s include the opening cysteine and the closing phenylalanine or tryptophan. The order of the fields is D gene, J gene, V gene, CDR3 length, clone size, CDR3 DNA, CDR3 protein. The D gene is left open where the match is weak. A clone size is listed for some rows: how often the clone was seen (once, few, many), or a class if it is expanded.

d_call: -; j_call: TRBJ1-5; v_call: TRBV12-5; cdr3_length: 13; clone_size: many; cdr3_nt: TGTGCTAGTGGTTTGGGGGGGTATCAGCCCCAGCATTTT; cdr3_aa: CASGLGGYQPQHF
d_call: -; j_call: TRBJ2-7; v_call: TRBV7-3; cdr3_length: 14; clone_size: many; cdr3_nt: TGTGCCAGCAGCTTAGAGACTAGAGGCTACGAGCAGTACTTC; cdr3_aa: CASSLETRGYEQYF
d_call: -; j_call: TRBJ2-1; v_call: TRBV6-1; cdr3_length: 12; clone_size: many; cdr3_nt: TGTGCCAGCAGGCGGGACCGCAGCGAGCAGTTCTTC; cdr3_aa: CASRRDRSEQFF
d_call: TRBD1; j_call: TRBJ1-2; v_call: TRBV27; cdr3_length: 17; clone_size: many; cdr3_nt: TGTGCCACCGGTAACAGGGGACGGTATCAGGTTAACTATGGCTACACCTTC; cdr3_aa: CATGNRGRYQVNYGYTF
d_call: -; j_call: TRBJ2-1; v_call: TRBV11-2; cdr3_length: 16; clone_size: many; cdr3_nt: TGTGCCAGCAGCTTATTCCGGCCCCCCCCCTACAATGAGCAGTTCTTC; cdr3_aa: CASSLFRPPPYNEQFF
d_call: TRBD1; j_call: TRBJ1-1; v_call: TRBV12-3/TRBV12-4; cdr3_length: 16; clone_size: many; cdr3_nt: TGTGCCAGCAGTCCCCGGACAGGGATATGGAACACTGAAGCTTTCTTT; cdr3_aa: CASSPRTGIWNTEAFF
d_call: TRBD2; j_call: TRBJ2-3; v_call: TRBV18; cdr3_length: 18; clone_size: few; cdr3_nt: TGTGCCAGCTCCCGGGCAGTCCGAGCGGGAGAAAGGACAGATACGCAGTATTTT; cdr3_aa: CASSRAVRAGERTDTQYF
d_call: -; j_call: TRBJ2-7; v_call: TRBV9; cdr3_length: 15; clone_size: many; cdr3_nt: TGTGCCAGCAGCCCCCGGGGAGGGGGAAGTTACGAGCAGTACTTC; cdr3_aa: CASSPRGGGSYEQYF
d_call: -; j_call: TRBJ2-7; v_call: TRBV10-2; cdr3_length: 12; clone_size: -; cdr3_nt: TGCGCCAGCAGTGAGCCCCCCTACGAGCAGTACTTC; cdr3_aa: CASSEPPYEQYF
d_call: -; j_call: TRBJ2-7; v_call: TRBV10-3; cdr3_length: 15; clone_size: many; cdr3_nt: TGTGCCATCAGTGAGGGAGAGCGTCGATTCTACGAGCAGTACTTC; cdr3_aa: CAISEGERRFYEQYF
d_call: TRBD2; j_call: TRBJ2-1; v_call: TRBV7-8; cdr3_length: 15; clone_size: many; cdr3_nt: TGTGCCAGCAGCTCTGGACTAGCGGGAGGCAATGAGCAGTTCTTC; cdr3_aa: CASSSGLAGGNEQFF
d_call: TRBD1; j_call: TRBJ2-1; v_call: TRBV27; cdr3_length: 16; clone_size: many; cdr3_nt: TGTGCCAGCAGTTTCGGACGAAGGGGACAGAACAATGAGCAGTTCTTC; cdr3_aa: CASSFGRRGQNNEQFF
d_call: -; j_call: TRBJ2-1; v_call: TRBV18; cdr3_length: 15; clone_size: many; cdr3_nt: TGTGCCAGCTCTCGGGAGACGGGGGCCTACAATGAGCAGTTCTTC; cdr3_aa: CASSRETGAYNEQFF
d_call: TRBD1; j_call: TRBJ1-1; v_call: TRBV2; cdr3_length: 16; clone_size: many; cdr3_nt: TGTGCCAGTTGGGGACAGGGGGTATCCATGAACACTGAAGCTTTCTTT; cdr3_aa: CASWGQGVSMNTEAFF
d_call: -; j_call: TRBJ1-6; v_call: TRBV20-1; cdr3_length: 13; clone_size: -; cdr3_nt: TGCAGTGCCGGGACGCCAGTTCTCGGGCCCCTCCACTTT; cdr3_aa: CSAGTPVLGPLHF
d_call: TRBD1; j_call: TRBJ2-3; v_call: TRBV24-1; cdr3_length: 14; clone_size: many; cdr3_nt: TGTGCCACCAGTGAAACAGGGGGCCGAGATACGCAGTATTTT; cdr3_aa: CATSETGGRDTQYF
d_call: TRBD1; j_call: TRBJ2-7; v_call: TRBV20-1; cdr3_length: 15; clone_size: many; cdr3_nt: TGCAGTGCTAGTGACCGGGACAGGGGGACCCACGAGCAGTACTTC; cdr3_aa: CSASDRDRGTHEQYF
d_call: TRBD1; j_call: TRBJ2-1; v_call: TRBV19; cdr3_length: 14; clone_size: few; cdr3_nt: TGTGCCAGTAGTACTTTTAGGGACAGCAATGAGCAGTTCTTC; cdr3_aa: CASSTFRDSNEQFF
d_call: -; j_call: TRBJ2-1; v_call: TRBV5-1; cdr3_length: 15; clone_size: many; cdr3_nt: TGCGCCAGCAGCGACAGCAGGAGGGCCTGGGATGAGCAGTTCTTC; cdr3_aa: CASSDSRRAWDEQFF
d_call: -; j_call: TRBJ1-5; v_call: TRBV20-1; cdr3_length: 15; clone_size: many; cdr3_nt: TGCAGTGCTTACCAAAGCAAAGGGGGCAATCAGCCCCAGCATTTT; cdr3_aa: CSAYQSKGGNQPQHF
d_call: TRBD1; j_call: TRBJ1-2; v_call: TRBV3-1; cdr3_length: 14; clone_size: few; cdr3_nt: TGTGCCAGCAGCCAAGGGACAGGAAGCTATGGCTACACCTTC; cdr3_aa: CASSQGTGSYGYTF
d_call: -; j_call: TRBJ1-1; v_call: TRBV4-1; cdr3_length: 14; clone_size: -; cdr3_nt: TGTGCCAGCAGCCCAGGACCGCCGAACACTGAAGCTTTCTTT; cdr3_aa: CASSPGPPNTEAFF
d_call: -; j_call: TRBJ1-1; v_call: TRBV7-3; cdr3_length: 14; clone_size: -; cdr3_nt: TGTGCCAGCAGCATGGACCCAGGGAACACTGAAGCTTTCTTT; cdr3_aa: CASSMDPGNTEAFF
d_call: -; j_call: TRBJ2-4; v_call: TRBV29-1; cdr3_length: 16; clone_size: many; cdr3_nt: TGCAGCGTTTCAGTGCTGGTGGGCATGGGCAAAAACATTCAGTACTTC; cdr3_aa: CSVSVLVGMGKNIQYF
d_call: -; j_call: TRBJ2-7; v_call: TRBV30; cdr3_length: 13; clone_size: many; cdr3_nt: TGTGCCTGGAGTGTACAACACGTCTACGAGCAGTACTTC; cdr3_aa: CAWSVQHVYEQYF
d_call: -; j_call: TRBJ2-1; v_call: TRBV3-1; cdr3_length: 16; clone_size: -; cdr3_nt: TGTGCCAGCAGCCAAGATGTGGGGGAGTGGTTGAATGAGCAGTTCTTC; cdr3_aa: CASSQDVGEWLNEQFF
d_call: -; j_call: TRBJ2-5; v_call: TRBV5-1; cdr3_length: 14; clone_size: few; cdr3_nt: TGCGCCAGCAGCTTGGTAGACCAGCGAGAGACCCAGTACTTC; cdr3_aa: CASSLVDQRETQYF
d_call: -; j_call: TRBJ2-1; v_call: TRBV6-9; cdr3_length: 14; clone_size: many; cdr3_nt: TGTGCCAGCAGTTGGGGTACTGTCTACAATGAGCAGTTCTTC; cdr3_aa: CASSWGTVYNEQFF
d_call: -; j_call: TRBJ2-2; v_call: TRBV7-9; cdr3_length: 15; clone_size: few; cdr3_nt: TGTGCCAGCAGCTTTACAGGGACTAACACCGGGGAGCTGTTTTTT; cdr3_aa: CASSFTGTNTGELFF
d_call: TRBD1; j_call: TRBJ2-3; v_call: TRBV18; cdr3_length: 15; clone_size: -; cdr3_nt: TGTGCCAGCTCAAGACAGGGGGCGGCCACAGATACGCAGTATTTT; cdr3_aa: CASSRQGAATDTQYF
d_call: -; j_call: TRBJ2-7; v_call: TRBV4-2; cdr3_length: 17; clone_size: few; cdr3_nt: TGTGCCAGCAGCCAAGCTGGGACTCCTCTGAGCTCCTACGAGCAGTACTTC; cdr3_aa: CASSQAGTPLSSYEQYF
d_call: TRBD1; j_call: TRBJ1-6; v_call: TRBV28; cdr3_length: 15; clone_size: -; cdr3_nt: TGTGCCAGCGAGGACAGGGAGCAGGGTAATTCACCCCTCCACTTT; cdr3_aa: CASEDREQGNSPLHF
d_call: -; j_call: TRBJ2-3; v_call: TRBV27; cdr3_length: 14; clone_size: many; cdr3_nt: TGTGCCAGCAGTTCGACAGACCTCACAGATACGCAGTATTTT; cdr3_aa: CASSSTDLTDTQYF
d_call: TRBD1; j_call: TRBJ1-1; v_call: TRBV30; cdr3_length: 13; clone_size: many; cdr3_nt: TGTGCCTGGACAGGGGGCATTATAGCTGAAGCTTTCTTT; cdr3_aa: CAWTGGIIAEAFF
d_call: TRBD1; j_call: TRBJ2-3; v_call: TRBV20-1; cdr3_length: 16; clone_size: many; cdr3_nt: TGCAGTGCTAGAGACCGGGACAGGGGGCTGGGAGATACGCAGTATTTT; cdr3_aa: CSARDRDRGLGDTQYF
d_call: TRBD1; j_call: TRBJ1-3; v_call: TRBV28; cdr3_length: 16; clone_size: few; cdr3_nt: TGTGCCAGCAGTTCTCCCGGGACAGGATGGGGAAACACCATATATTTT; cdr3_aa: CASSSPGTGWGNTIYF
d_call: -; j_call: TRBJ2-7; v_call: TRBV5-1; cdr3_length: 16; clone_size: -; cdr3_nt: TGCGCCAGCAGCTTAACCACAGCGGCGAGCTCCTACGAGCAGTACTTC; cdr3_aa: CASSLTTAASSYEQYF
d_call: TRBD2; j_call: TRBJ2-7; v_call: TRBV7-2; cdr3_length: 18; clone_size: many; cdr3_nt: TGTGCCAGCAGTCCCCCCCGGCTAGCGGGATTAAGCTCCTACGAGCAGTACTTC; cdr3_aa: CASSPPRLAGLSSYEQYF
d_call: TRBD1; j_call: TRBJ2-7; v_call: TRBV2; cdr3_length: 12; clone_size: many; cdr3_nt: TGTGCCATGCGGGACAGGGGTTACGAGCAGTACTTC; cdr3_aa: CAMRDRGYEQYF
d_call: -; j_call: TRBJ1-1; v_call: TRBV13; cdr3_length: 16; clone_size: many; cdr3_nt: TGTGCCAGCAGCTTAGGTGCAGGGTTCCCTAACCCTGAAGCTTTCTTT; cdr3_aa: CASSLGAGFPNPEAFF